This TCR beta chain was obtained from a study of memory CD4+ T cells and cytomegalovirus serostatus. Study-wide results and caveats: CD4+ memory repertoires contained about two fifths of the roughly 160 reported CMV TCRbeta sequences.

The CDR3 consists of 15 residues. CDR1 and CDR2 (germline): MNHEY, SVGAGI. V was shortened by 4 bases and J by 0 bases, with 10 bases between the two germline ends. Original data processing: Out-of-frame sequences were removed, leaving about 2.2 million distinct TCRbeta sequences. Libraries were prepared by immunoSEQ multiplex PCR; TCRdb keeps only in-frame clonotypes and omits some of them. The V and J calls and clone size are taken from that table; D and trimming were inferred from the DNA. The table has 85,000 to 100,000 clones, about four fifths seen once. The sort gate was single viable CD3+CD4+CD8-CD45RO+ cells for memory CD4+ T cells. As concerns this clone: The antigen is undetermined.

The material sequenced was memory CD4+ T cells from blood. The source is an adult in good health and CMV-seropositive. The chain employs TRBV6-5 and TRBJ2-1; D gene uncertain. In nucleotides, the CDR3 is TGTGCCAGCAGTTCAGCCGGCACCTCCTACAATGAGCAGTTCTTC. Translated, it gives CASSSAGTSYNEQFF.